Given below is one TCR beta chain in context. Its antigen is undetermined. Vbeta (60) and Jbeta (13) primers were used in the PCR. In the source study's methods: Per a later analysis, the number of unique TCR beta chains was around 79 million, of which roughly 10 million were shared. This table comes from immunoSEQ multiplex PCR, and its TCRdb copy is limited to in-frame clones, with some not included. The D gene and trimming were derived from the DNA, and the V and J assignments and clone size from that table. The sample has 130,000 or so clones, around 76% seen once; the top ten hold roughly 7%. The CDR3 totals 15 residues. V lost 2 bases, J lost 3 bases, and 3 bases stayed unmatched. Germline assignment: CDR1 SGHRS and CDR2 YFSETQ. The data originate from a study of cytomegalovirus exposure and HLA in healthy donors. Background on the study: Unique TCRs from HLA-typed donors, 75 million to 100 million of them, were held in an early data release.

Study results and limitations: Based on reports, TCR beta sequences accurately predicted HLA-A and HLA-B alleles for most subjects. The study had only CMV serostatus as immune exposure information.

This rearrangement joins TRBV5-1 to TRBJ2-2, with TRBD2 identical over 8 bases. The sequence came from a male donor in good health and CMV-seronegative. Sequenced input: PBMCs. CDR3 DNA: TGCGCCAGCAGCTTAGGCGGGAGGTACACCGGGGAGCTGTTTTTT. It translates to CASSLGGRYTGELFF.